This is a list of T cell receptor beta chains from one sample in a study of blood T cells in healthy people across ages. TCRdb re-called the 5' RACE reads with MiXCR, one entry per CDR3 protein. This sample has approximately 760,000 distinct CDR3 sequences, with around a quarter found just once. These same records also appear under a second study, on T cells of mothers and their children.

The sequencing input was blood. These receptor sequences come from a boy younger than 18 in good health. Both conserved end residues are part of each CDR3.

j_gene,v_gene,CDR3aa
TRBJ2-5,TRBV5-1,CASSSGGTFFRETQYF
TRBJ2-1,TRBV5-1,CASSKLPRIGLAGNNEQFF
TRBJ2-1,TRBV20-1,CSALAKAGALYNEQFF
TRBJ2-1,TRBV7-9,CASERLAFGSYNEQFF
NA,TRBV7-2,CASSSLYTYEQYF
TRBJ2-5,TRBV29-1,CSVEEPGAPGTQYF
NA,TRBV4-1,CASSPPGRSNEQFF
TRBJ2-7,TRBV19,CASGTGVEQYF
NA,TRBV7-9,CASSLVGTSGETQYF
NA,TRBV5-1,CASSLTPGEEYEQFF
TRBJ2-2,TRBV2,CASLPGGNTGELFF
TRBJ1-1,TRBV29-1,CSVEETEAFF
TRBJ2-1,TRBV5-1,CASRTLTGLLYNEQFF
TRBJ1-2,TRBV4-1,CASSQERTGGDYGYTF
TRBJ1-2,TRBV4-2,CASSQETIYGYTF
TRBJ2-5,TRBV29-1,CSVTMGVETQYF
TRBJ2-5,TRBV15,CATSRDLNSQETQYF